The 11 T cell receptor beta chains below were found in one sample sequenced in a study of blood T cell repertoires in COVID-19. Clones were read by immunoSEQ multiplex PCR, and TCRdb kept only the in-frame ones, dropping some. The sample comprises 150,000 to 200,000 clones, around four fifths of which are singletons, and 4.5% to 6.5% rests with the top ten. Sequencing was performed on peripheral blood. The receptors stem from a woman between 25 and 40 years old with acute or convalescent COVID-19.

The chain is built from TRBV19 and TRBJ1-5, with a possible D match to TRBD1 (6 bases). Germline lookup yields CDR1 LNHDA and CDR2 SQIVND (reference sequence). Trimming took 6 bases from V and 2 from J, leaving 20 bases between them. The CDR3 is 17 residues long. CDR3 DNA: TGTGCCAGTAGCCATACAGGGAAGAATAATCGCAATCAGCCCCAGCATTTT. Translating gives CASSHTGKNNRNQPQHF.

This chain joins TRBV5-1 and TRBJ1-6; D is perhaps TRBD1 (6 bases). The CDR3 has 14 residues. CDR1 and CDR2 (germline): SGHRS, YFSETQ. Deletions cut 4 bases from V and 5 bases from J, with 10 bases between. The CDR3 loop is CASSRGGNNSPLHF. The CDR3 DNA reads TGCGCCAGCAGCCGCGGGGGCAATAATTCACCCCTCCACTTT.

J is TRBJ1-5 and V is TRBV19; 9 bases are shared with TRBD1. The junction had 7 bases not matched to a gene; V was cut back by 10 bases and J by 0 bases. In germline, CDR1 is LNHDA, CDR2 SQIVND (reference sequence). The CDR3 sequence is 15 residues long. DNA for the CDR3: TGTGCCACCAGGACAGGGGACTATAGCAATCAGCCCCAGCATTTT. Residues: CATRTGDYSNQPQHF.

The chain carries TRBV28 and TRBJ1-1; 7 positions agree with TRBD1. Germline V lookup: CDR1 MDHEN, CDR2 SYDVKM. After removal of 3 bases from V and 4 bases from J, the junction contained 8 bases not matched to a gene. The CDR3 length is 15 residues. The CDR3, as DNA: TGTGCCAGCAGTTTCGTCCCAGGGGGAAGCACTGAAGCTTTCTTT. Its protein product is CASSFVPGGSTEAFF.

This chain connects TRBV30 to TRBJ1-3; D gene uncertain. Per the germline V gene, CDR1 is GTSNPN and CDR2 is SVGIG (reference sequence). CDR3 length: 14 amino acids. V lost 6 bases and J 0 bases, leaving 12 bases between the germline ends. The CDR3 reads CACTLILSGNTIYF. The CDR3 bases are TGTGCCTGCACACTAATCCTCTCTGGAAACACCATATATTTT.

The rearrangement joins TRBV7-3 to TRBJ1-3; D gene ambiguous. The germline V gene has CDR1 SGHTA and CDR2 FQGTGA. This CDR3 comprises 13 residues. Trimming removed 5 bases from V and 3 bases from J, with 8 bases in between. The CDR3 is CASSPSFGNTIYF. For the CDR3, the DNA is TGTGCCAGCAGCCCCTCTTTTGGAAACACCATATATTTT.

The gene calls are TRBV9 and TRBJ1-1, with TRBD1 matching 7 bases. After removal of 4 bases from V and 10 bases from J, the junction contained 10 bases not matched to a gene. The CDR3 runs to 13 residues. CDR1 and CDR2 (germline): SGDLS, YYNGEE. The CDR3 DNA is TGTGCCAGCAGCCAGGGGGAAGGCAAAGGAGCTTTCTTT. Translation: CASSQGEGKGAFF. The variable domain in full, with the rest retrieved from reference TRBV9 and TRBJ1-1, is DSGVTQTPKHLITATGQRVTLRCSPRSGDLSVYWYQQSLDQGLQFLIQYYNGEERAKGNILERFSAQQFPDLHSELNLSSLELGDSALYFCASSQGEGKGAFFGQGTRLTVV.

The chain combines TRBV28 with TRBJ2-2; 7 bases fit TRBD1. The CDR3 has 14 residues. The V gene end was trimmed by 8 bases and the J gene end by 5 bases; junction bases not matched to a gene: 8. Looked up from germline, CDR1 is MDHEN and CDR2 is SYDVKM. CDR3 sequence reads: CASHRQGTTGELFF. CDR3 in DNA: TGTGCCAGCCATCGACAGGGCACGACCGGGGAGCTGTTTTTT.

In its sample, this clone was seen many times. The chain combines TRBV10-2 with TRBJ2-7, with D possibly TRBD2 on 5 matching bases. Germline lookup yields CDR1 WSHSY and CDR2 SAAADI. The CDR3 has 12 residues. V was shortened by 6 bases and J by 6 bases, with 12 bases between the two germline ends. The CDR3 protein is CASSLTSSEQYF. Here the CDR3 DNA reads TGCGCCAGCAGCCTAACTAGTAGCGAGCAGTACTTC.

In DNA form, the CDR3 reads TGTGCCTGGAGTGGGGGGCACCCATCTGGAAACACCATATATTTT. Residues: CAWSGGHPSGNTIYF. The V and J genes are TRBV30 and TRBJ1-3; weak D call: TRBD1 (6 bases). V was trimmed by 1 base and J by 1 base, leaving 11 bases between them. The CDR3 consists of 15 residues. Germline CDR1 GTSNPN, CDR2 SVGIG (reference sequence).

This clone has more than one count but fewer than ten. The V gene is TRBV28, the J gene TRBJ2-3; no reliable D call. V was cut by 6 bases and J by 2 bases, with 15 bases left in between. From germline, CDR1 is MDHEN and CDR2 SYDVKM. This CDR3 spans 15 amino acids. The CDR3: CASSHVAANTDTQYF. In nucleotides, the CDR3 is TGTGCCAGCAGCCACGTGGCGGCTAACACAGATACGCAGTATTTT.